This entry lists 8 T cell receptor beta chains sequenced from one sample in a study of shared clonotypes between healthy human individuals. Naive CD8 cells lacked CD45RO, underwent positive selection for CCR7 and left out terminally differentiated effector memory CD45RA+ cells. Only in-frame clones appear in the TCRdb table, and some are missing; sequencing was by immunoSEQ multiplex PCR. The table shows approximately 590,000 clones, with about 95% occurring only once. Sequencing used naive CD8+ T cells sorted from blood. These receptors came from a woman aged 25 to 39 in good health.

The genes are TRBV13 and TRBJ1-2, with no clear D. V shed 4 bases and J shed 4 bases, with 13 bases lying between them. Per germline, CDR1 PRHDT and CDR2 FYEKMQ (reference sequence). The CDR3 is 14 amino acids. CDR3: CASSSIPGPYGYTF. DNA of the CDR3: TGTGCCAGCAGCTCGATTCCGGGCCCCTATGGCTACACCTTC.

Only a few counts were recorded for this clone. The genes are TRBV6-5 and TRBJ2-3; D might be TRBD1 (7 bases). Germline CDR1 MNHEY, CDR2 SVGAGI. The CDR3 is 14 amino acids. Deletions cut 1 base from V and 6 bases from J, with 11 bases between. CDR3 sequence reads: CASSYWQGGDTQYF. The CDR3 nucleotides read TGTGCCAGCAGTTACTGGCAGGGGGGCGATACGCAGTATTTT.

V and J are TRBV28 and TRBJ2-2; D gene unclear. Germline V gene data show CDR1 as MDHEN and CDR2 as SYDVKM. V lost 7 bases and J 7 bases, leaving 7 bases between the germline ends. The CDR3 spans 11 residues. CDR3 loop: CASTFSGELFF. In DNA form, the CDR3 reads TGTGCCAGCACTTTCAGCGGGGAGCTGTTTTTT.

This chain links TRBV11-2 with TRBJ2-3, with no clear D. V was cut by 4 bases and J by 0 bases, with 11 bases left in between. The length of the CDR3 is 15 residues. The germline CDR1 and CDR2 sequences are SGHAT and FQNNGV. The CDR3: CASSSDMSSTDTQYF. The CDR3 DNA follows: TGTGCCAGCAGCTCAGATATGTCGAGCACAGATACGCAGTATTTT.

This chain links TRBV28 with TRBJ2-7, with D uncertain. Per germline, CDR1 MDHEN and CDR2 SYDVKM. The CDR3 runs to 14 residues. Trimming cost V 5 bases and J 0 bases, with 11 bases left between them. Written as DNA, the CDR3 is TGTGCCAGCAGTGTACAGCTAAGCTCCTACGAGCAGTACTTC. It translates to CASSVQLSSYEQYF.

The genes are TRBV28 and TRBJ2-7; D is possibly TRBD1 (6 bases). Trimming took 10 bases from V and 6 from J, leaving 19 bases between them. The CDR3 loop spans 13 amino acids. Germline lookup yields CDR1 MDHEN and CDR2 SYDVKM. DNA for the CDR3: TGTGCCACCAAGGATAAGGGCAGGGGCGAGCAGTACTTC. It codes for CATKDKGRGEQYF.

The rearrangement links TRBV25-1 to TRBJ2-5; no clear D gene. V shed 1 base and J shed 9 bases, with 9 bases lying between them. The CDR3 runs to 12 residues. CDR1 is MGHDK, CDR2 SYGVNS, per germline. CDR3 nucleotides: TGTGCCAGCAGTGAATCGGACGAGGCCCAGTACTTC. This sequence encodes CASSESDEAQYF.

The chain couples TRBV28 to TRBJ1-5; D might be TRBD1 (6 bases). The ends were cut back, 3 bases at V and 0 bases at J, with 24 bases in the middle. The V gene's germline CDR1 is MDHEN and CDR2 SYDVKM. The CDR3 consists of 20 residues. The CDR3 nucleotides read TGTGCCAGCAGTTTGGCCTGGGACACCATCACCGGCTATAGCAATCAGCCCCAGCATTTT. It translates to CASSLAWDTITGYSNQPQHF.